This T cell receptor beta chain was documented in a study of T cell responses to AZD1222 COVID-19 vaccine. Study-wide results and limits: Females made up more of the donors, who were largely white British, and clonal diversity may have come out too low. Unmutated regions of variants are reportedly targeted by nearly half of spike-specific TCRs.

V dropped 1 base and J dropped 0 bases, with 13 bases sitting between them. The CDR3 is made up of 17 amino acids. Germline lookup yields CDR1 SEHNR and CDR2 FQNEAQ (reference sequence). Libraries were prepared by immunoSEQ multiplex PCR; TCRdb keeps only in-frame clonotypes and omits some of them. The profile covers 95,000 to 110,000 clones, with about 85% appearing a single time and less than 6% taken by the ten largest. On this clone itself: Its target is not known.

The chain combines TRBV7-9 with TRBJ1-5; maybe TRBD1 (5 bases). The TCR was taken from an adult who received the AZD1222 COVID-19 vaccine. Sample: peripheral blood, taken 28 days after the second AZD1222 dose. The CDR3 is CASSLEWGPFSNQPQHF. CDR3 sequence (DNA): TGTGCCAGCAGCTTAGAATGGGGCCCGTTTAGCAATCAGCCCCAGCATTTT.